In this sample, the clone carrying this T cell receptor beta chain turned up many times. Per the original methods: Sample TCR counts, which ranged from roughly 23,224 to 750,000, had a median of roughly 92,000. TCRdb passed the RACE reads through MiXCR, listing each CDR3 protein once. TCRdb's processing, not the study's, gives the V and J calls here. Of about 350,000 distinct CDR3 sequences listed, nearly 6.5% are singletons. The sample comes from a study of human T cells and chemical hapten exposure. Study-wide context: Patients additionally received therapeutic doses of diphenylcyclopropenone on the scalp once a week, and this continued throughout the approximately 26-week study. The patient population, which was mostly female, had alopecia areata, totalis or universalis. Slight volume differences across pooled libraries mainly accounted for varying per-sample TCR yields.

This CDR3 contains 15 residues. Trimming cost V 3 bases and J 7 bases, with 16 bases left between them. Time point meaning: patch test 2, 6 weeks after DPC sensitization. Sample treatment: therapeutic diphenylcyclopropenone sensitization with weekly scalp DPC. This TCR derives from a woman aged 18-29 years with alopecia areata. Some clones in this sample may be carry-over from other donors' samples. Sample: whole blood, taken in connection with sensitization to the hapten diphenylcyclopropenone (DPC). The chain has TRBV12-3 or TRBV12-4 and TRBJ1-5; maybe TRBD1 (5 bases). The CDR3 region has the DNA TGTGCCAGCAGTTTGGGCGGGGCTGTCAGACAGCCCCAGCATTTT. Its translation is CASSLGGAVRQPQHF.